Listed here is a single T cell receptor (beta chain). This sample was taken from a study of technical replicates of blood from a handful of donors. The CDR3 totals 16 residues. With 4 bases removed from V and 1 base from J, the gap between germline ends came to 13 bases. Germline V gene sequence: CDR1 LGHNA, CDR2 YSLEER. Here immunoSEQ multiplex PCR was the method, and the copy in TCRdb shows in-frame clones only, minus some. The sample lists 55,000 to 75,000 clones; approximately 94% were seen once. What was sequenced was PBMCs. This sequence originates from a human donor in good health. Some clones in this sample may be carry-over from other donors' samples. The rearrangement joins TRBV4-3 to TRBJ2-2; the D gene is possibly TRBD1 (6 bases). CDR3 amino acids: CASSRHRDGNTGELFF. The CDR3 bases are TGCGCCAGCAGCCGCCACAGGGACGGGAACACCGGGGAGCTGTTTTTT.